This TCR beta chain was captured by sequencing in a study of T cell repertoires in aging, cancer and after chemotherapy (dated by TCRdb to about 2019). About the investigation overall: The donors fell into six age groups ranging from 30 or younger to 70 or older, and each group had at least three individuals. Peripheral blood TCR beta repertoires from healthy donors and cancer patients were profiled to examine immunoaging and T cell reconstitution after chemotherapy. Some 9 million TCR reads were contained in the full dataset. Alongside approximately 97 healthy donors serving as a reference group, the cohort included 200 to 250 cancer patients, of whom roughly 92 had hematological cancers and 124 had solid cancers. In the solid tumor group, the paired samples taken before and after chemotherapy came from brain tumor (glioblastoma) patients given temozolomide-based therapy.

The V end loses 1 base and the J end loses 4 bases, and a stretch of 17 bases separates them. The CDR3, cysteine through phenylalanine, is 16 amino acids long. The read is trimmed to its CDR3 DNA, 48 bases read in frame from base 1. Sequences DFQATT (CDR1) and SNEGSKA (CDR2) are obtained from the germline V gene (reference sequence). Rearranged TRB sequences spanning V, D and J segments were amplified in a multiplex touch-down PCR with a mixed TRB-A/B primer pool. Two consecutive PCR reactions with Phusion HS II polymerase added Illumina adapters and sample indices to the amplicons. After gel purification with the NucleoSpin Gel and PCR Clean-up kit, the amplicons were checked using Qubit and an Agilent 2100 Bioanalyzer. Sequencing of libraries was carried out on an Illumina MiSeq in 600-cycle, single-indexed, paired-end runs. The study's own analysis went as follows. TRB sequences were processed with MiXCR versions 2.12 and 3.0.5. Each unique CDR3 nucleotide sequence counted as one clone, and only productive sequences with at least two reads were retained. Shannon diversity, evenness, clonality (one minus evenness), and alpha-parameterized diversity profiles from alpha 0 to 5 were included as repertoire metrics. Generation probabilities of clones in paired pre- and post-chemotherapy samples were computed with the IGoR algorithm. The public reads were reanalyzed by TCRdb: fastp trimming at Q25, MiXCR alignment, in-frame beta chains only. Every distinct CDR3 protein forms one entry, paired with its most common genes and DNA. Clone size and V and J calls follow TCRdb, not the original study. The sample includes 2,500 to 3,500 distinct CDR3 sequences, with over 25% observed a single time. The ten largest clones capture around 3.6% of the sample.

The research as a whole found: In both cancer cohorts, median generation probability rose over the chemotherapy interval, which suggests that the repertoire was reconstituted through rebound thymic output. Untreated patients with hematological or solid cancers showed significantly lower blood TCR diversity and higher clonality than age-matched healthy donors. According to the authors, the repertoire data do not allow conclusions to be drawn about immunological memory after chemotherapy. In healthy donors, the decline in TCR diversity with age was mainly explained by loss of richness, whereas in cancer patients loss of evenness was also found to contribute.

TCR beta rearrangements were amplified from genomic DNA extracted from peripheral blood rather than from sorted cells or RNA. This clonotype was seen more than once but under ten times. Its antigen has not been determined. No much larger clone is present one base from it, and per-base qualities are unavailable. This clonotype was obtained from a human donor with a solid tumor. The receptor chain draws on TRBV20-1 and TRBJ1-5; confidence is insufficient to name the D gene. The sequenced material came from blood. The CDR3 region reads CSARALGTVENQPQHF. The DNA is as follows: TGCAGTGCTAGAGCTTTGGGAACAGTGGAAAATCAGCCCCAGCATTTT.